This entry concerns a single TCR beta chain. The data were obtained in a study of control samples from healthy donors and cancer patients. Generated by immunoSEQ multiplex PCR, the TCRdb table keeps only in-frame clones and is missing some. The sample contains 130,000 to 150,000 clones, less than 90% of which appear only once. CDR1 and CDR2 (germline): MNHEY, SVGAGI. The length of the CDR3 is 16 residues. The V and J ends lost 2 bases and 0 bases, in that order; junction bases with no gene match: 5. The sequence was collected from a woman in her twenties or thirties in good health. The specimen was blood. The chain couples TRBV6-5 to TRBJ2-3; 7 bases match TRBD2. CDR3 amino acids: CASSYGRAVSTDTQYF. The CDR3 DNA sequence: TGTGCCAGCAGTTACGGGAGGGCAGTTAGCACAGATACGCAGTATTTT.